This section outlines one T cell receptor (beta chain) sequence together with its context. Its target is not known. Relative to the germline gene, one junction end is altered; a read error may explain this. This sample was included in a study of blood T cells in healthy people across ages. The study's findings and limits: Unknown CMV status may confound age-related changes in expanded clones. The study found TCR beta diversity correlated strongly with naive T cell percentage.

The CDR3 is 18 residues long. Germline V gives CDR1 LGHNA, CDR2 YSLEER. A sample-barcoded 5' primer and a J-beta primer mix were used in a second PCR of roughly 6 to 12 cycles. Tags on each cDNA molecule came from a template-switch adaptor with 12 random nucleotides. MiXCR was run by TCRdb on the 5' RACE reads, yielding one entry per CDR3 protein. This sample has 790,000 or so distinct CDR3 sequences; around three fifths occur once, and the top ten carry around a quarter. Per-sample yields of isolated PBMCs were at least 6 million. Sequencing was done on a sample of blood. The clonotype comes from a man aged 35 to 55 in good health. The chain recombines TRBV4-3 with TRBJ2-3, with 15 nucleotides matching TRBD2. CDR3 in DNA: TGCGCCGGCAGCCAAAGCGGACTAGCGGGAGGGTTCACGGATACGCAGTATTTT. Protein sequence: CAGSQSGLAGGFTDTQYF.